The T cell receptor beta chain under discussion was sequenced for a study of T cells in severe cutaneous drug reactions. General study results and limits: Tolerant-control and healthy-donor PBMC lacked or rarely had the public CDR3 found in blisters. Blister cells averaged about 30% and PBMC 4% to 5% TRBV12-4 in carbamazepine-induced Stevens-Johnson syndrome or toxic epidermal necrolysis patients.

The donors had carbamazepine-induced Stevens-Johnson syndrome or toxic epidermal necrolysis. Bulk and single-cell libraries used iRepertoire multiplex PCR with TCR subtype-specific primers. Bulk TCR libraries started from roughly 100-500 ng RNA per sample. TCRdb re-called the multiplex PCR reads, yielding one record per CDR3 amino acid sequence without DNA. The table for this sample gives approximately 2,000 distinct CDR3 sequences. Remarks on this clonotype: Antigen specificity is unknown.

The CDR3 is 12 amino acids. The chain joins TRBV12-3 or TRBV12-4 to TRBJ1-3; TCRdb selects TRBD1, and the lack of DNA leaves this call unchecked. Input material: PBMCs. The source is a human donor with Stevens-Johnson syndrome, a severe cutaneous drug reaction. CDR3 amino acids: CAGGSSGNTIYF.